Described below is a single TCR beta chain sequence and its context. No antigen is known for it. The data belong to a study of regulatory T cells in long-lasting Graves disease. Study as a whole: Over-5-year antithyroid drug use with positive TSH receptor antibodies defined persistent Graves' disease in the study. Findings of the study overall: Limited samples may have lowered accuracy. Newly diagnosed disease favored TRBV20-1 and TRBJ2-1 over persistent disease.

The time point was: persistent/refractory GD, antithyroid drugs over 5 years with positive TRAb. There was RNA extracted from PBMCs, and the TCR library was made from it. As a group, patients came from one endocrinology department in Xi'an, China. Combining iRepertoire HTBI primers with Arm-PCR of CDR3 regions, the authors built TCR beta libraries. TCRdb reprocessed the multiplex PCR reads with MiXCR, giving one entry per CDR3 protein. The sample records under 450,000 distinct CDR3 sequences, approximately 25% being singletons. The V and J ends lost 6 bases and 7 bases respectively, with 15 bases between them. CDR3 size: 12 residues. Germline CDR1 and CDR2: DFQATT and SNEGSKA (reference sequence).

The chain employs TRBV20-1 and TRBJ1-1; D is possibly TRBD1 (6 bases). The clonotype comes from a woman aged 40 to 50 with Graves disease. Sequenced here: peripheral blood mononuclear cells (PBMCs), sampled when the disease was refractory, from a patient treated with antithyroid drugs. Here the CDR3 reads CSAISPTGEAFF. For the CDR3, the DNA is TGCAGTGCGATAAGCCCGACAGGTGAAGCTTTCTTT.